A selection of T cell receptor beta chains follows, all from one sample in a study of cytomegalovirus exposure and HLA in healthy donors. Repertoires were generated with immunoSEQ multiplex PCR, while TCRdb's copy carries only in-frame clones and drops some. The table for this sample gives 150,000 or so clones. The sample consisted of PBMCs. The receptor set was obtained from a man aged 25 to 40 in good health and CMV-seronegative. Each CDR3 is given with its conserved first and last residue. Fields, in order: CDR3 DNA, CDR3 protein, D gene, J gene, V gene. A D gene is named only where the DNA matches it firmly.

CDR3 DNA: TGTGCCTGGAGAATCAGGGCCTATGGCTACACCTTC; CDR3 protein: CAWRIRAYGYTF; D gene: NA; J gene: TRBJ1-2; V gene: TRBV30
CDR3 DNA: TGTGCCAGCAGCGTAGGCAGTATTTCTGGAAACACCATATATTTT; CDR3 protein: CASSVGSISGNTIYF; D gene: NA; J gene: TRBJ1-3; V gene: TRBV9
CDR3 DNA: TGTGCCAGCAGCTTAGTAATTGAGGGAGGGATCGGCGAGCAGTACTTC; CDR3 protein: CASSLVIEGGIGEQYF; D gene: TRBD2; J gene: TRBJ2-7; V gene: TRBV7-6
CDR3 DNA: TGTGCCAGCAGCTTAAGAGCGGGGGGGGGTATTAATGAGCAGTTCTTC; CDR3 protein: CASSLRAGGGINEQFF; D gene: TRBD2; J gene: TRBJ2-1; V gene: TRBV11-3
CDR3 DNA: TGTGCCAGCAGTTGGATATTCGGGACTAGCGGCGGGGAGCTGTTTTTT; CDR3 protein: CASSWIFGTSGGELFF; D gene: TRBD2; J gene: TRBJ2-2; V gene: TRBV2
CDR3 DNA: TGTGCCAGTAGTATAGAACAGGGGGCGACTCAGCCCCAGCATTTT; CDR3 protein: CASSIEQGATQPQHF; D gene: TRBD1; J gene: TRBJ1-5; V gene: TRBV19
CDR3 DNA: TGCGCCAGCAGCTTGGACAAATCAATCTCCTACGAGCAGTACTTC; CDR3 protein: CASSLDKSISYEQYF; D gene: NA; J gene: TRBJ2-7; V gene: TRBV5-1
CDR3 DNA: TGTGCCAGCAGCCCGAGGACTGGAGTCGAGCAGTACTTC; CDR3 protein: CASSPRTGVEQYF; D gene: NA; J gene: TRBJ2-7; V gene: TRBV11-3
CDR3 DNA: TGTGCCAGCAGCTCCGGGACTGGCTCCTACAATGAGCAGTTCTTC; CDR3 protein: CASSSGTGSYNEQFF; D gene: NA; J gene: TRBJ2-1; V gene: TRBV27
CDR3 DNA: TGTGCCAGTAGTATAGCCCAGGTTTCTAGCTCCTCTCTAATCTCCTACGAGCAGTACTTC; CDR3 protein: CASSIAQVSSSSLISYEQYF; D gene: NA; J gene: TRBJ2-7; V gene: TRBV19
CDR3 DNA: TGTGCCAGCAGCGATCAACAGGGGCAAGAGCAGTTCTTC; CDR3 protein: CASSDQQGQEQFF; D gene: TRBD1; J gene: TRBJ2-1; V gene: TRBV6-4
CDR3 DNA: TGTGCCAGCAGCCACACAGGGGACGAGCAGTACTTC; CDR3 protein: CASSHTGDEQYF; D gene: TRBD1; J gene: TRBJ2-7; V gene: TRBV7-9
CDR3 DNA: TGTGCCAGCAGCTTACGAGCCTACGGCACAGCAGATACGCAGTATTTT; CDR3 protein: CASSLRAYGTADTQYF; D gene: NA; J gene: TRBJ2-3; V gene: TRBV7-3
CDR3 DNA: TGTGCCAGCAGCCAATTGACAACCGGTACCGGGGAGCTGTTTTTT; CDR3 protein: CASSQLTTGTGELFF; D gene: NA; J gene: TRBJ2-2; V gene: TRBV4-2
CDR3 DNA: TGTGCCAGCAGTTGGGGGCCTCGGGGAGCTTTCTTT; CDR3 protein: CASSWGPRGAFF; D gene: NA; J gene: TRBJ1-1; V gene: TRBV28
CDR3 DNA: TGTGCCAGCAGCTTAGCGCGAACTAGCGGTTACAATGAGCAGTTCTTC; CDR3 protein: CASSLARTSGYNEQFF; D gene: TRBD2; J gene: TRBJ2-1; V gene: TRBV11-1
CDR3 DNA: TGTGCCAGCAGCCGCATAATGATATCTAGCGGGAGGAACACAGATACGCAGTATTTT; CDR3 protein: CASSRIMISSGRNTDTQYF; D gene: TRBD2; J gene: TRBJ2-3; V gene: TRBV7-2
CDR3 DNA: TGTGCCAGCAGTTACTCGAATATGGCCCGGGGTACGCAGTATTTT; CDR3 protein: CASSYSNMARGTQYF; D gene: NA; J gene: TRBJ2-3; V gene: TRBV6-5
CDR3 DNA: TGTGCCAGCCAATGGACTAGCGGGAGCCATAGTACGCAGTATTTT; CDR3 protein: CASQWTSGSHSTQYF; D gene: TRBD2; J gene: TRBJ2-3; V gene: TRBV19
CDR3 DNA: TGTGCCAGCAGCTTTGTCGGGAGCACGCAGTATTTT; CDR3 protein: CASSFVGSTQYF; D gene: NA; J gene: TRBJ2-3; V gene: TRBV11-1
CDR3 DNA: TGTGCCAGCAGGATAGGCGGGTTCTACACAGATACGCAGTATTTT; CDR3 protein: CASRIGGFYTDTQYF; D gene: NA; J gene: TRBJ2-3; V gene: TRBV28
CDR3 DNA: TGTGCCAGCAGTGGTCCCGGGACAACCTACACCGGGGAGCTGTTTTTT; CDR3 protein: CASSGPGTTYTGELFF; D gene: NA; J gene: TRBJ2-2; V gene: TRBV6-1
CDR3 DNA: TGTGCCAGCAGGCTCCGGGACAGGGGGCGTGGGTGGACTGAAGCTTTCTTT; CDR3 protein: CASRLRDRGRGWTEAFF; D gene: TRBD1; J gene: TRBJ1-1; V gene: TRBV5-4
CDR3 DNA: TGTGCCAGCAGCAAGAGACAGGACCGAGTCACTGAAGCTTTCTTT; CDR3 protein: CASSKRQDRVTEAFF; D gene: NA; J gene: TRBJ1-1; V gene: TRBV7-8
CDR3 DNA: TGCGCCAGCAGCTTGGTGGGTCAGGGCTCCCACGAGCAGTACTTC; CDR3 protein: CASSLVGQGSHEQYF; D gene: NA; J gene: TRBJ2-7; V gene: TRBV5-1
CDR3 DNA: TGTGCCAGCAGCGCCGGGACTGGACCCTCCTACGAGCAGTACTTC; CDR3 protein: CASSAGTGPSYEQYF; D gene: NA; J gene: TRBJ2-7; V gene: TRBV9
CDR3 DNA: TGCGCCAGCAGCTCGGGACAGGGGAAACTAGCGGGAGGGCCCAACACCGGGGAGCTGTTTTTT; CDR3 protein: CASSSGQGKLAGGPNTGELFF; D gene: TRBD2; J gene: TRBJ2-2; V gene: TRBV5-1
CDR3 DNA: TGTGCCAGCAGTTTTGCTAGCGGGAGAGGGAAGGAGACCCAGTACTTC; CDR3 protein: CASSFASGRGKETQYF; D gene: TRBD2; J gene: TRBJ2-5; V gene: TRBV27
CDR3 DNA: TGTGCCAGCAGGCGCTCCGGGGGTAACACCGGGGAGCTGTTTTTT; CDR3 protein: CASRRSGGNTGELFF; D gene: NA; J gene: TRBJ2-2; V gene: TRBV27
CDR3 DNA: TGCAGCGGATTGGGACTAGCGGGAGTCGGGGGAACCTACGAGCAGTACTTC; CDR3 protein: CSGLGLAGVGGTYEQYF; D gene: TRBD2; J gene: TRBJ2-7; V gene: TRBV29-1
CDR3 DNA: TGTGCCAGCAGCTTATACACCGGACAGGGTCCAGATACGCAGTATTTT; CDR3 protein: CASSLYTGQGPDTQYF; D gene: TRBD1; J gene: TRBJ2-3; V gene: TRBV7-2
CDR3 DNA: TGTGCCAGCAGTCCCACCCGAGGGCAGTTCTTC; CDR3 protein: CASSPTRGQFF; D gene: NA; J gene: TRBJ2-1; V gene: TRBV28
CDR3 DNA: TGCGCCAGCAGCTTGCTGGCCAGCGGGAGTTCCGGGGAGCTGTTTTTT; CDR3 protein: CASSLLASGSSGELFF; D gene: TRBD2; J gene: TRBJ2-2; V gene: TRBV5-1